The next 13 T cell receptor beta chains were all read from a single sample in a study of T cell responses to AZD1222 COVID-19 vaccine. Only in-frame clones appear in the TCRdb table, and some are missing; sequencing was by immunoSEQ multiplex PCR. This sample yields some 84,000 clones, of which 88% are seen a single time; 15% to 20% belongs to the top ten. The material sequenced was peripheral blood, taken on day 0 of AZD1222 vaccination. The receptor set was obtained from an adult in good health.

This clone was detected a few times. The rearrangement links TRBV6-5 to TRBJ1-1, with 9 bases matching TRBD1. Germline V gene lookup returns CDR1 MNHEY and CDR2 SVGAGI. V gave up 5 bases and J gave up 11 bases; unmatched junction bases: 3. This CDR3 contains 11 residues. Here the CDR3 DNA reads TGTGCCAGCAGTAGACAGGGGGTGGCTTTCTTT. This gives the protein CASSRQGVAFF.

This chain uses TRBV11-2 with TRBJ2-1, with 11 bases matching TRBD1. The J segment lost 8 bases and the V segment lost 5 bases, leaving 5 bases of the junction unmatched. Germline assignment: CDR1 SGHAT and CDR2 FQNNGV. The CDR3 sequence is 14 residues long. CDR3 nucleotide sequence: TGTGCCAGCAGCGCACGGACAGGGGGCGATGAGCAGTTCTTC. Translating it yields CASSARTGGDEQFF.

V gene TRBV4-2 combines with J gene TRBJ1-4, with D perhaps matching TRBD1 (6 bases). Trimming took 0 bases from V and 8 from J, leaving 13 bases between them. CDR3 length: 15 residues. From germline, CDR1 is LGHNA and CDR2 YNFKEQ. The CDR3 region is CASSQDFTGTEKLFF. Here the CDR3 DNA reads TGTGCCAGCAGCCAAGATTTCACAGGGACCGAAAAACTGTTTTTT.

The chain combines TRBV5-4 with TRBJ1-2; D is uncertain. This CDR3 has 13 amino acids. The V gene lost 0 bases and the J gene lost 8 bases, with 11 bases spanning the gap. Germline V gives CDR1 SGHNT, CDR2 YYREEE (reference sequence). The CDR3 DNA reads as TGTGCCAGCAGCTTGGTAGTTGAGCGGGGCTACACCTTC. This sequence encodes CASSLVVERGYTF.

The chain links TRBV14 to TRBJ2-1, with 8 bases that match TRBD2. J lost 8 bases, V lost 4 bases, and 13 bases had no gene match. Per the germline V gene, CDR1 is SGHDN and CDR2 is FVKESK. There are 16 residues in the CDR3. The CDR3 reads CASSRFPGGPRDEQFF. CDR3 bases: TGTGCCAGCAGCCGCTTTCCGGGAGGGCCGAGGGATGAGCAGTTCTTC.

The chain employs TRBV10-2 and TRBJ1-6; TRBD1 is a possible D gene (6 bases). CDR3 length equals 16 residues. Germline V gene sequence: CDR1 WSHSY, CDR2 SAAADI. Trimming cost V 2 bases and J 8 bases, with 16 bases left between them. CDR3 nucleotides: TGCGCCAGCAGTGAGGAGCCTAACAGGGCGTATTCACCCCTCCACTTT. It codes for CASSEEPNRAYSPLHF.

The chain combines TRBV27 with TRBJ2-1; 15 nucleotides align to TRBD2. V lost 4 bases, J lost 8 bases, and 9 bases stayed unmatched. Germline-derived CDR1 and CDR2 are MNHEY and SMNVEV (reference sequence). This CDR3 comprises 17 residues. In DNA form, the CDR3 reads TGTGCCAGCAGTTCGGGACTAGCGGGGGGTTTGAGGGATGAGCAGTTCTTC. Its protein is CASSSGLAGGLRDEQFF.

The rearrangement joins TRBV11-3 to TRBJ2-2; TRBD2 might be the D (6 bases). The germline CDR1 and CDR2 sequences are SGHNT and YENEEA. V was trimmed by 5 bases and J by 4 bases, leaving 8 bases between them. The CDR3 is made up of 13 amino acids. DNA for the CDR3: TGTGCCAGCAGCCACGGGGGCACCGGGGAGCTGTTTTTT. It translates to CASSHGGTGELFF.

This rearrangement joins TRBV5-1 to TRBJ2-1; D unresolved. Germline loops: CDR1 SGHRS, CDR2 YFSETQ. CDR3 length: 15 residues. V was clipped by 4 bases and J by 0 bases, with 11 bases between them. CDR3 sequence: CASSGARLSYNEQFF. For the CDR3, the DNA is TGCGCCAGCAGCGGCGCCCGCCTCTCCTACAATGAGCAGTTCTTC.

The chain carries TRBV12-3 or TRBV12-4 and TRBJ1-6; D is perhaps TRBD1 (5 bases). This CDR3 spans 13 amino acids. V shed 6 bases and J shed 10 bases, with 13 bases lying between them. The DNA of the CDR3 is TGTGCCAGCAGACCTAAGACAGTGTCACCCCTCCACTTT. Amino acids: CASRPKTVSPLHF.

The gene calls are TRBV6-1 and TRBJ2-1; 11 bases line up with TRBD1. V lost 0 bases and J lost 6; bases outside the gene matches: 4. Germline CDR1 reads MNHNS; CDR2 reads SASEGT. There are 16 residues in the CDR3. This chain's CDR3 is CASSEALGQGANEQFF. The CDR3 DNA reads TGTGCCAGCAGTGAAGCGCTAGGACAGGGGGCCAATGAGCAGTTCTTC.

CDR3 protein: CASSPTQYEQYF. The CDR3 DNA sequence: TGTGCCAGCTCACCAACACAATACGAGCAGTACTTC. The genes are TRBV18 and TRBJ2-7, with D uncertain. The germline V gene encodes CDR1 KGHSH and CDR2 LQKENI. V was pared by 2 bases and J by 4 bases, with 6 bases between. The CDR3 runs 12 residues.

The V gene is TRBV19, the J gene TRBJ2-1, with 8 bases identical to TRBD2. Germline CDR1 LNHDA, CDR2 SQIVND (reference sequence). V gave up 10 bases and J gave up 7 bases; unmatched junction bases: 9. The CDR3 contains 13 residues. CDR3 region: CATQTGGGNEQFF. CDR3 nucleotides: TGTGCCACCCAAACCGGGGGGGGGAATGAGCAGTTCTTC.